This T cell receptor beta chain was sequenced in a study of blood T cell repertoires in COVID-19. At the level of the study: The samples span acute and convalescent COVID-19 from the United States, Italy and Spain. From T cells, B-cell-depleted T cells, or PBMCs came the material, which was cDNA or gDNA.

Authors' data handling: Amplification from reference gene primers served as the basis for estimated nucleated cell counts. Here immunoSEQ multiplex PCR was the method, and the copy in TCRdb shows in-frame clones only, minus some. V and J calls and clone size follow that table, whereas D and trimming were derived from the DNA. Here the sample spans some 160,000 clones, about 89% being singletons. From germline, CDR1 is SSHAT and CDR2 FNYEAQ (reference sequence). The CDR3 has 14 amino acids. Germline trimming cut 3 bases from V and 1 base from J; bases unmatched to any gene: 1. Sample: peripheral blood. The sequence was collected from a man aged 60-69 years with acute or convalescent COVID-19. The chain uses TRBV7-7 and TRBJ2-5, with 8 bases aligning to TRBD1. CDR3 residues: CASSFGQGQETQYF. DNA of the CDR3: TGTGCCAGCAGCTTCGGACAGGGCCAAGAGACCCAGTACTTC.